Listed below are T cell receptor beta chains from one sample, sequenced in a study of post-analysis software for immune sequencing data. TCRdb reprocessed the PCR reads with MiXCR, giving one entry per CDR3 protein. The data hold roughly 730,000 distinct CDR3 sequences, with roughly 29% observed a single time. Sequencing used blood. The receptors stem from a girl under 18 with multiple sclerosis. Both conserved end residues are part of each CDR3. The order of the fields is V gene, J gene, CDR3 protein.

TRBV20-1	TRBJ1-1	CSASYIDPTEAFF
TRBV29-1	TRBJ1-1	CSVERPVEAFF
TRBV7-8	TRBJ1-1	CASSRGGGVTEAFF
TRBV28	TRBJ1-2	CASSPDRSLYGYTF
TRBV13	TRBJ2-7	CASSPPGTHRTYEQYF
TRBV9	TRBJ1-1	CASSPIFGGNTEAFF
TRBV12-3/TRBV12-4	TRBJ1-5	CASSSAGGIGQPQHF
TRBV7-9	.	CASSTSAGLAGVRYNEQYF
TRBV24-1	TRBJ2-3	CATSDRTGTSGDTQYF
TRBV6-2/TRBV6-3	.	CASSYRVERDEQYF
TRBV20-1	TRBJ1-5	CSARVGDGQPQHF
TRBV6-4	TRBJ2-1	CASSRGKCNEQFF
TRBV20-1	TRBJ2-1	CSARRFFGTSAYSYNEQFF
TRBV20-1	TRBJ1-2	CSARDRVTSLGNYGYTF
TRBV28	.	CASSGTGGDEQYF
TRBV19	TRBJ2-7	CASNKGTYSYEQYF
TRBV2	TRBJ2-5	CASSAPSGRETQYF
TRBV6-5	TRBJ2-4	CASASWGIQYF
TRBV29-1	TRBJ1-1	CSVLTGTVTEAFF
TRBV28	TRBJ2-7	CASSSRAASFLDEQYF
TRBV2	TRBJ1-2	CASSRTDGYGYTF
TRBV12-3/TRBV12-4	TRBJ2-5	CASSPTGKQETQYF
TRBV29-1	TRBJ1-4	CSVELGEKLFF
TRBV27	.	CASSLFRGHPYEQYF
TRBV12-3/TRBV12-4	TRBJ2-1	CASSRRAGAYNEQFF
TRBV20-1	TRBJ1-2	CSARDRVYGYTF
TRBV19	.	CASSIPGLTASETQYF
TRBV25-1	TRBJ2-7	CASSRQGIYERYF
TRBV7-2	TRBJ1-2	CASSLRLRGRGGYTF
TRBV7-2	TRBJ2-1	CASSLTSGSGEQFF
TRBV6-6	TRBJ1-5	CASRERSNQPQHF
TRBV11-2	TRBJ2-4	CASSSLLTQTGTSGRGKNIQYF
TRBV3-1	TRBJ2-1	CASSQERVNSYNEQFF
TRBV28	TRBJ1-5	CASTPVGGQPQHF
TRBV14	TRBJ1-2	CASSGTAFNYGYTF
TRBV20-1	TRBJ1-3	CSASDLHLSGNTIYF
TRBV7-9	TRBJ2-1	CASSPRGRAPLNEQFF
TRBV12-3/TRBV12-4	TRBJ2-1	CASSNRDRVRNEQFF
TRBV6-5	TRBJ1-4	CASRTGVTNEKLFF
TRBV11-2	TRBJ2-3	CASSLTAWTDTQYF
TRBV2	TRBJ2-7	CASRVGLAGASYEQYF
TRBV4-3	TRBJ2-7	CASSQAPGQGYEQYF
TRBV20-1	TRBJ1-1	CSAPVGSAEAFF
TRBV12-5	TRBJ2-1	CASGLVLAGGPGDEQFF
TRBV7-9	TRBJ2-5	CASSPMGGRYNEQYF
TRBV12-3/TRBV12-4	TRBJ1-5	CASSPGTGDLNQPQHF
TRBV20-1	TRBJ1-5	CSAEPGQTYDQPQHF
TRBV28	TRBJ1-5	CASIRFGQPQHF
TRBV24-1	TRBJ2-1	CATSDSDPNLRDEQFF
TRBV10-3	TRBJ2-5	CAISEGDRARETQYF
TRBV5-1	TRBJ2-5	CASSLRPGARETQYF
TRBV7-2	TRBJ2-2	CASSLVGGGLLRGTGELFF